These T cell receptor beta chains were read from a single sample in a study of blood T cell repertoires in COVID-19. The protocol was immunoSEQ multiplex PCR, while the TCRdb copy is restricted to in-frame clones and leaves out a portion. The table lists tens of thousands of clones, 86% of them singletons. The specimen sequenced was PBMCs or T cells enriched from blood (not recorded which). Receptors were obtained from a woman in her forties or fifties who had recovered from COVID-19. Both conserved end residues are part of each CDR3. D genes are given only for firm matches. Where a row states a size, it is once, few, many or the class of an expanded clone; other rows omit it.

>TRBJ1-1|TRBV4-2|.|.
CASSQDWSVLNTEAFF
TGTGCCAGCAGCCAAGATTGGTCGGTCCTTAACACTGAAGCTTTCTTT
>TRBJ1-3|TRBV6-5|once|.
CASSYRRGVDTIYF
TGTGCCAGCAGTTATCGCAGGGGAGTAGACACCATATATTTT
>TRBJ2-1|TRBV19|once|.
CASSIRQGLWDEQFF
TGTGCCAGTAGTATACGCCAGGGGTTGTGGGATGAGCAGTTCTTC
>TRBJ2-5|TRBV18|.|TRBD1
CASSKGQGQETQYF
TGTGCCAGCTCAAAGGGACAGGGGCAAGAGACCCAGTACTTC
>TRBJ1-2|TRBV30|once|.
CAWRFGVAGGYTF
TGTGCCTGGAGATTCGGGGTCGCGGGTGGCTACACCTTC
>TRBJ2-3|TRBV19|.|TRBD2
CASSIRTSGSSDTQYF
TGTGCCAGTAGTATAAGGACTAGCGGGAGCTCAGATACGCAGTATTTT
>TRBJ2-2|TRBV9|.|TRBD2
CASSAGLAGGYTGELFF
TGTGCCAGCAGCGCCGGACTAGCGGGAGGGTACACCGGGGAGCTGTTTTTT
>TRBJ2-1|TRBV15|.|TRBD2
CATSRAGGSNEQFF
TGTGCCACCAGCAGAGCGGGCGGGAGCAATGAGCAGTTCTTC
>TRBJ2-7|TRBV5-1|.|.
CASSPQPGESSYEQYF
TGCGCCAGCAGCCCACAACCAGGGGAGAGCTCCTACGAGCAGTACTTC
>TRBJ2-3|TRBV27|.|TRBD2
CASSSGLVSLTDTQYF
TGTGCCAGCAGTTCGGGACTAGTATCCTTAACAGATACGCAGTATTTT
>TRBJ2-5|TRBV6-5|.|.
CASSYRGTQYF
TGTGCCAGCAGTTACCGGGGGACCCAGTACTTC
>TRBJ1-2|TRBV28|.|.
CASSLRRHYGYTF
TGTGCCAGCAGTTTAAGGCGGCACTATGGCTACACCTTC
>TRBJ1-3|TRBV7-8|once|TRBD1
CASRADRVSGNTIYF
TGTGCCAGCAGGGCGGACAGGGTCTCTGGAAACACCATATATTTT
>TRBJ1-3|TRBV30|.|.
CAWSVTGSGNTIYF
TGTGCCTGGAGTGTAACCGGCTCTGGAAACACCATATATTTT
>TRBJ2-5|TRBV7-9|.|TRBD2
CASSSGWEGETQYF
TGTGCCAGCAGTTCCGGTTGGGAGGGGGAGACCCAGTACTTC
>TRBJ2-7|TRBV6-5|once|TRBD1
CASSSDRVPYEQYF
TGTGCCAGCAGCAGCGACAGGGTCCCCTACGAGCAGTACTTC
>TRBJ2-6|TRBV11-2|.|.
CASSLVIPAAGGANVLTF
TGTGCCAGCAGCTTAGTCATACCAGCCGCCGGGGGGGCCAACGTCCTGACTTTC
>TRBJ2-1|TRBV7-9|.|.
CASLSKEKVNEQFF
TGTGCCAGTCTATCGAAAGAGAAAGTCAATGAGCAGTTCTTC
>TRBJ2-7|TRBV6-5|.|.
CASRVLAPSSYEQYF
TGTGCCAGCAGAGTTCTAGCGCCCAGCTCCTACGAGCAGTACTTC
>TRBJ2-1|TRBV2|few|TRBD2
CASSERGPLAGRNEQFF
TGTGCCAGCAGTGAGAGAGGGCCCCTAGCGGGACGTAATGAGCAGTTCTTC
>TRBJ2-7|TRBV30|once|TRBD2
CAWSGGALGYEQYF
TGTGCCTGGAGCGGGGGGGCTCTCGGTTACGAGCAGTACTTC
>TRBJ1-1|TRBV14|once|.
CASSLPGLNTEAFF
TGTGCCAGCAGCCTCCCCGGTCTGAACACTGAAGCTTTCTTT
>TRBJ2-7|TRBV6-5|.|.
CASRTPLGEQYF
TGTGCCAGCAGGACTCCGCTAGGTGAGCAGTACTTC
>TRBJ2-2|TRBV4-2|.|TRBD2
CASSQAPGLSNTGELFF
TGTGCCAGCAGCCAAGCTCCGGGACTATCGAACACCGGGGAGCTGTTTTTT
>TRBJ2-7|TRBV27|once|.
CASTMGHVYEQYF
TGTGCCAGCACCATGGGACATGTATACGAGCAGTACTTC
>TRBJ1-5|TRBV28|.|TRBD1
CASSWYRGLQPQHF
TGTGCCAGCAGTTGGTACAGGGGGCTACAGCCCCAGCATTTT
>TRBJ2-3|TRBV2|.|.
CASSWTADTQYF
TGTGCCAGCAGCTGGACAGCAGATACGCAGTATTTT
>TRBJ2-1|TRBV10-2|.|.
CASRLGLGNEQFF
TGCGCCAGTCGACTAGGTTTGGGCAATGAGCAGTTCTTC
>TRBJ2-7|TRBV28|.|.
CASSLYGGKNRVEQYF
TGTGCCAGCAGTTTATACGGGGGGAAAAACAGGGTCGAGCAGTACTTC
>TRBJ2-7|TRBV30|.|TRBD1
CAWSVQGAVEQYF
TGTGCCTGGAGTGTACAGGGGGCGGTTGAGCAGTACTTC
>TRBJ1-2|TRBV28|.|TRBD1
CASSLGQSYGYTF
TGTGCCAGCAGTTTGGGACAGAGCTATGGCTACACCTTC
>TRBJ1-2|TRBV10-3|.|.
CAIAQGERYGYTF
TGTGCCATCGCACAGGGAGAACGCTATGGCTACACCTTC
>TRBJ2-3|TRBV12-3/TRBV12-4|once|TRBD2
CASSPGEGDTQYF
TGTGCCAGCAGCCCCGGGGAGGGAGATACGCAGTATTTT
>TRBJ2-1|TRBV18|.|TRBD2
CASSPKPGTTSYNEQFF
TGTGCCAGCTCACCCAAACCCGGGACTACGTCCTACAATGAGCAGTTCTTC
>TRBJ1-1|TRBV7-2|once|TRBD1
CASSLASAVTGRKDTEAFF
TGTGCCAGCAGCTTAGCAAGTGCCGTGACAGGGCGAAAGGACACTGAAGCTTTCTTT
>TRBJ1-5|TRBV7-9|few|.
CASSLDRGGGLGNQPQHF
TGTGCCAGCAGCTTAGATCGCGGGGGTGGGTTGGGTAATCAGCCCCAGCATTTT
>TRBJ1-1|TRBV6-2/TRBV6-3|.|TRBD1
CASSYQGANTEAFF
TGTGCCAGCAGTTACCAGGGGGCTAACACTGAAGCTTTCTTT
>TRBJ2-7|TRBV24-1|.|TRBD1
CATSDSGTGSYEQYF
TGTGCCACCAGTGATTCCGGGACAGGGAGCTACGAGCAGTACTTC
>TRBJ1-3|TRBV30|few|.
CAWSVTGISGNTIYF
TGTGCCTGGAGTGTTACGGGGATCTCTGGAAACACCATATATTTT
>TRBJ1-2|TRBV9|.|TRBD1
CASSSGAGQGSWGYTF
TGTGCCAGCAGCAGCGGTGCAGGACAGGGAAGTTGGGGCTACACCTTC
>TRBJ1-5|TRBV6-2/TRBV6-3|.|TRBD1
CASSYPGQGYQPQHF
TGTGCCAGCAGTTACCCCGGACAGGGGTATCAGCCCCAGCATTTT
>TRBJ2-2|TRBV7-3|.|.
CASRLDANTGELFF
TGTGCCAGCAGACTAGACGCGAACACCGGGGAGCTGTTTTTT
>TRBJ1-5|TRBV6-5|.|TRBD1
CASSLYRGSNQPQHF
TGTGCCAGCAGCCTTTACAGGGGCAGCAATCAGCCCCAGCATTTT
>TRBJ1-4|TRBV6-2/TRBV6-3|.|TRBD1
CASSYVGTGTGTQLFF
TGTGCCAGCAGTTACGTGGGAACCGGGACAGGGACACAACTGTTTTTT
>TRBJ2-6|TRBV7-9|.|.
CASSPTRGLPTSGANVLTF
TGTGCCAGCAGCCCAACTCGAGGACTCCCGACCTCTGGGGCCAACGTCCTGACTTTC
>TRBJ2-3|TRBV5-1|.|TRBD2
CASSPGLAGMADTQYF
TGCGCCAGCAGCCCGGGACTAGCGGGAATGGCAGATACGCAGTATTTT
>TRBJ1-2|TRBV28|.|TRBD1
CASIRTGTYGYTF
TGTGCCAGCATCAGGACAGGGACATATGGCTACACCTTC
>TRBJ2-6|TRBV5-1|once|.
CASSLVSQHNVLTF
TGCGCCAGCAGCTTGGTTTCGCAACACAACGTCCTGACTTTC
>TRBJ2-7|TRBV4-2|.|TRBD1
CASSHPTLGAGGGRSSYEQYF
TGTGCCAGCAGCCACCCTACCTTAGGCGCAGGGGGCGGCCGGAGCTCCTACGAGCAGTACTTC
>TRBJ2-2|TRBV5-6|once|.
CASSLRSNTGELFF
TGTGCCAGCAGCCTACGATCGAACACCGGGGAGCTGTTTTTT
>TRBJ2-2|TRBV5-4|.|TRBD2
CASSSGLASTGELFF
TGTGCCAGCAGTTCTGGACTAGCGAGCACCGGGGAGCTGTTTTTT
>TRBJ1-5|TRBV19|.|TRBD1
CASNFLDRASNQPQHF
TGTGCCAGTAACTTTCTGGACAGGGCAAGCAATCAGCCCCAGCATTTT
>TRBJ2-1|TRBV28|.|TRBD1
CASSRTGGSYNEQFF
TGTGCCAGCAGTCGCACAGGGGGTTCCTACAATGAGCAGTTCTTC
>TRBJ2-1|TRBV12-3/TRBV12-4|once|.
CASSSRLGMEQFF
TGTGCCAGCAGTTCGAGACTAGGGATGGAGCAGTTCTTC